Below, 11 T cell receptor beta chains from the same sample are listed, as sequenced in a study of early stage breast cancer tumors. Produced via immunoSEQ multiplex PCR; TCRdb's table is partial and in-frame only. The repertoire includes more than 55,000 clones, over 80% of them detected once, and 4.7% sits in the top ten. Sequencing was performed on blood. These TCRs come from a person aged 35-49 years with breast cancer.

This clone was counted between two and nine times. The V call is TRBV18, the J call TRBJ1-2, with D possibly being TRBD1 (6 bases). Trimming removed 3 bases at V and 3 bases at J, with 8 bases between. The germline CDR1 and CDR2 sequences are KGHSH and LQKENI. The CDR3 extends over 13 amino acids. The DNA for the CDR3 is TGTGCCAGCTCACCCAAGGGGGACTATGGCTACACCTTC. Translated, it gives CASSPKGDYGYTF.

This clone was seen a few times. The chain carries TRBV27 and TRBJ2-7; perhaps TRBD2 as D (5 bases). This CDR3 spans 17 amino acids. Germline V lookup: CDR1 MNHEY, CDR2 SMNVEV (reference sequence). Trimming shortened V by 5 bases and J by 3 bases, and 23 bases separated the two germline ends. As DNA, the CDR3 is TGTGCCAGCAGTCCGGGAATAGGACGGAACCTACTCTACGAGCAGTACTTC. Residues: CASSPGIGRNLLYEQYF.

This clone was counted only a few times. The chain carries TRBV6-1 and TRBJ2-7; D is undetermined. Germline V gene lookup returns CDR1 MNHNS and CDR2 SASEGT. Trimming took 2 bases from V and 3 from J, leaving 8 bases between them. The CDR3 runs 13 residues. In DNA form, the CDR3 reads TGTGCCAGCAGTGAATATCCTGGCTACGAGCAGTACTTC. It is translated as CASSEYPGYEQYF.

The V and J genes are TRBV4-1 and TRBJ2-2; no clear D gene. The V gene lost 6 bases and the J gene lost 6 bases, with 11 bases spanning the gap. CDR3 length: 13 residues. Germline V gene lookup returns CDR1 MGHRA and CDR2 YSYEKL. The CDR3 region is CASSLWGAGELFF. CDR3 nucleotide sequence: TGCGCCAGCAGTCTCTGGGGTGCCGGGGAGCTGTTTTTT.

The CDR3 nucleotides are TGTGCCAGTAGTATAGGACGGCAGGGCGGTCAGCCCCAGCATTTT. Translation: CASSIGRQGGQPQHF. The V gene is TRBV19, the J gene TRBJ1-5; maybe TRBD1 (5 bases). V was pared by 1 base and J by 6 bases, with 13 bases between. CDR1 and CDR2 from the germline V gene are LNHDA and SQIVND (reference sequence). The CDR3 runs to 15 residues.

This clone appeared a few times. The chain carries TRBV7-9 and TRBJ2-5; D is ambiguous. CDR1 and CDR2 from the germline V gene are SEHNR and FQNEAQ (reference sequence). This CDR3 is built from 12 residues. Trimming shortened V by 5 bases and J by 1 base, and 5 bases separated the two germline ends. This CDR3 is CASSPFQETQYF. CDR3 nucleotides: TGTGCCAGCAGCCCCTTCCAAGAGACCCAGTACTTC.

The chain combines TRBV6-5 with TRBJ2-3; 12 bases map to TRBD2. With 5 bases clipped from V and 3 bases from J, the junction kept 3 bases outside the gene matches. Germline lookup yields CDR1 MNHEY and CDR2 SVGAGI. The CDR3 is 15 residues long. CDR3 DNA: TGTGCCAGCAGTAAAACTAGCGGGAGGACAGATACGCAGTATTTT. Translating gives CASSKTSGRTDTQYF.

This clone is a singleton in its sample. The chain recombines TRBV15 with TRBJ1-5, with D hard to call. The CDR3 has 15 amino acids. Germline V lookup: CDR1 LNHNV, CDR2 YYDKDF (reference sequence). V lost 0 bases to trimming and J lost 1 base, with 7 bases between them. The CDR3 loop is CATSRDLGSNQPQHF. As DNA, the CDR3 is TGTGCCACCAGCAGAGACCTGGGAAGCAATCAGCCCCAGCATTTT.

The rearrangement joins TRBV13 to TRBJ1-1; 8 bases fit TRBD1. Trimming cost V 1 base and J 5 bases; bases outside gene matches: 24. The germline gives CDR1 PRHDT, CDR2 FYEKMQ (reference sequence). The CDR3 is 21 residues long. The CDR3 DNA reads as TGTGCCAGCAGCTTAGTCAGAGGGAGGATAGAGACAGGGGAATTCAGGACTGAAGCTTTCTTT. Protein sequence: CASSLVRGRIETGEFRTEAFF.

The V call is TRBV19, the J call TRBJ2-3; 11 bases align to TRBD2. Trimming took 4 bases from V and 4 from J; bases not matched to a gene: 7. The CDR3 sequence is 16 residues long. The germline V gene has CDR1 LNHDA and CDR2 SQIVND (reference sequence). In nucleotides, the CDR3 is TGTGCCAGTAGTACCGGGGTAGCGGGAGGGTCAGATACGCAGTATTTT. Protein: CASSTGVAGGSDTQYF.

The chain is built from TRBV28 and TRBJ1-5; D may be TRBD1 (5 bases). V lost 3 bases to trimming and J lost 1 base, with 16 bases between them. Germline lookup yields CDR1 MDHEN and CDR2 SYDVKM. This CDR3 is 17 amino acids long. CDR3 protein: CASSFLGARRSNQPQHF. CDR3 bases: TGTGCCAGCAGTTTCTTAGGGGCTCGAAGAAGCAATCAGCCCCAGCATTTT.